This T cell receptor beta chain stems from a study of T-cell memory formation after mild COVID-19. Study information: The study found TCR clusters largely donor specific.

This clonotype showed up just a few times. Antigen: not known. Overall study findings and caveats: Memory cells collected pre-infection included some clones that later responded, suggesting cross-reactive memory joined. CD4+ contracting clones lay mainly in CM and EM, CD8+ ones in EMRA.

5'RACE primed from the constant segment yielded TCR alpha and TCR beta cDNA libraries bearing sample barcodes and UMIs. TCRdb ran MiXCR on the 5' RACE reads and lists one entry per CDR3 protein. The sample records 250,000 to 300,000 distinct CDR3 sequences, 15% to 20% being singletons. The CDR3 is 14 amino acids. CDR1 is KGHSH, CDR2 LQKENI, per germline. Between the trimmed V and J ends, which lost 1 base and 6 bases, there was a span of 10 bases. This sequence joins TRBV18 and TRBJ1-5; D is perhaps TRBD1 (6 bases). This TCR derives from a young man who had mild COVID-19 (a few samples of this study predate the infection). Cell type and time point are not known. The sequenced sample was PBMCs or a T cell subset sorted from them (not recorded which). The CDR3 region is CASSPRAGVQPQHF. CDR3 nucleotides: TGTGCCAGCTCACCACGGGCAGGGGTTCAGCCCCAGCATTTT.